The rows below give T cell receptor beta chains drawn from one sample of a study of beta chain features in type 1 diabetes. Sequencing was performed with immunoSEQ multiplex PCR; in TCRdb, only in-frame clones are kept and a portion is missing. The sample includes under 90,000 clones, under 35% seen only once; the top ten take roughly 0.44%. The source material was stem cell memory CD4+ T cells from blood. Source of these receptors: a woman under 30 in good health. The CDR3 runs from the conserved cysteine through the conserved F or W. The D gene is left open where the match is weak. Clone size appears in some rows only: once, few, many, or a class for an expanded clone.

d_call,j_call,cdr3_length,v_call,clone_size,cdr3_nt,cdr3_aa
NA,TRBJ1-2,17,TRBV4-2,NA,TGTGCCAGCAGCCAAGCGATCAACAGCCTTGCTAACTATGGCTACACCTTC,CASSQAINSLANYGYTF
NA,TRBJ2-3,14,TRBV9,few,TGTGCCAGCAGCGTAGAAGGGGGTTGGGATACGCAGTATTTT,CASSVEGGWDTQYF
TRBD1,TRBJ2-7,14,TRBV14,few,TGTGCCAGCAGCCGAAGACAGGGATCCTACGAGCAGTACTTC,CASSRRQGSYEQYF
TRBD2,TRBJ2-1,16,TRBV5-1,few,TGCGCCAGCAGCCCCTTAGGAGCGGGAATCTACAATGAGCAGTTCTTC,CASSPLGAGIYNEQFF
NA,TRBJ2-5,13,TRBV7-7,NA,TGTGCTAGCAGCCCAGGGAACCAAGAGACCCAGTACTTC,CASSPGNQETQYF
TRBD2,TRBJ2-2,15,TRBV5-1,few,TGCGCCAGCAGACTAGCGGGGGTGAACACCGGGGAGCTGTTTTTT,CASRLAGVNTGELFF
NA,TRBJ2-2,17,TRBV11-2,NA,TGTGCCAGCAGTCGCATGGGAGGACTTTTGAACACCGGGGAGCTGTTTTTT,CASSRMGGLLNTGELFF
TRBD1,TRBJ1-5,15,TRBV6-6,NA,TGTGCCAGCAGTTACTACCAGGGGGAAGATCAGCCCCAGCATTTT,CASSYYQGEDQPQHF
NA,TRBJ2-7,14,TRBV18,NA,TGTGCCAGCTCCTCGGGGGGACAATCCTACGAGCAGTACTTC,CASSSGGQSYEQYF
NA,TRBJ2-7,13,TRBV28,NA,TGTGCCAGCAGTTTACGGGGTCGGTACGAGCAGTACTTC,CASSLRGRYEQYF
TRBD1,TRBJ2-1,15,TRBV30,few,TGTGCCTGGAGTCGAACAGGGGGCACGAGCAATGAGCAGTTCTTC,CAWSRTGGTSNEQFF
NA,TRBJ2-6,15,TRBV7-9,few,TGTGCCAGCAGCTCCCCGCGGAGTTCCACCAACGTCCTGACTTTC,CASSSPRSSTNVLTF
NA,TRBJ2-5,13,TRBV5-4,few,TGTGCCAGCAGCTTGGAGAGAAAAGAGACCCAGTACTTC,CASSLERKETQYF
TRBD1,TRBJ2-7,14,TRBV19,NA,TGTGCCAGTAGTCTGGGACAGGGGCCCTACGAGCAGTACTTC,CASSLGQGPYEQYF
NA,TRBJ2-3,16,TRBV7-2,few,TGTGCCAGCAGGGCTCTGGCGGGCCAAGTCACAGATACGCAGTATTTT,CASRALAGQVTDTQYF
NA,TRBJ1-5,13,TRBV27,NA,TGTGCCAGCAGTAAAGACAGAAATCAGCCCCAGCATTTT,CASSKDRNQPQHF
NA,TRBJ1-2,13,TRBV6-1,NA,TGTGCCAGCAGTGAGTCGCAGGCCTATGGCTACACCTTC,CASSESQAYGYTF
TRBD1,TRBJ1-4,15,TRBV30,few,TGTGCCTGGAGTAATCCGGGACAGGGCCACGAAAAACTGTTTTTT,CAWSNPGQGHEKLFF
NA,TRBJ2-7,11,TRBV5-5,NA,TGTGCCAGCACTTTCCTCTACGAGCAGTACTTC,CASTFLYEQYF
NA,TRBJ1-5,15,TRBV5-1,NA,TGCGCCAGCAGCCTCGGTCCTCCGAGCAATCAGCCCCAGCATTTT,CASSLGPPSNQPQHF
TRBD1,TRBJ1-5,15,TRBV28,NA,TGTGCCAGCAGCCAGGGGGGCGGCCCTAATCAGCCCCAGCATTTT,CASSQGGGPNQPQHF
NA,TRBJ2-7,11,TRBV2,few,TGTGCCAGCAGCGAATACTACGAGCAGTACTTC,CASSEYYEQYF
TRBD1,TRBJ1-4,15,TRBV7-9,few,TGTGCCAGCAGTCCAACAGGGGCAACTAATGAAAAACTGTTTTTT,CASSPTGATNEKLFF
TRBD1,TRBJ2-2,15,TRBV5-6,once,TGTGCCAGCAGCACCGGGGACAGGGAATTAGGGGAGCTGTTTTTT,CASSTGDRELGELFF
NA,TRBJ2-1,12,TRBV18,few,TGTGCCAGCTCCGCCCTGGCCGACAGGCAGTTCTTC,CASSALADRQFF
TRBD1,TRBJ2-3,15,TRBV7-8,many,TGTGCCAGCAGTCCTAGGGGACAGGGTTGGGGTACGCAGTATTTT,CASSPRGQGWGTQYF
NA,TRBJ1-1,13,TRBV7-2,NA,TGTGCCGGACAGACGGAGAGGTACACTGAAGCTTTCTTT,CAGQTERYTEAFF
NA,TRBJ2-7,13,TRBV9,few,TGTGCCAGCAGCCCTGGACAGGGAGGGGAGCAGTACTTC,CASSPGQGGEQYF
NA,TRBJ1-1,14,TRBV19,NA,TGTGCCAGTAGTATAGATCGTGACTGGACTGAAGCTTTCTTT,CASSIDRDWTEAFF
TRBD1,TRBJ1-5,15,TRBV30,NA,TGTGCCTGGAGTGTTAGGGGACAGGGCACTCAGCCCCAGCATTTT,CAWSVRGQGTQPQHF
NA,TRBJ1-1,12,TRBV4-1,NA,TGCGCCAGCAGCCAAGACTACGGTGAAGCTTTCTTT,CASSQDYGEAFF
NA,TRBJ1-1,14,TRBV19,NA,TGTGCCAGTAGTAACGCAGCTGCAGACTTTGAAGCTTTCTTT,CASSNAAADFEAFF
NA,TRBJ2-5,15,TRBV2,NA,TGTGCCAGCAGTAATGGCTTGGGGCCCCGGGAGACCCAGTACTTC,CASSNGLGPRETQYF
TRBD1,TRBJ2-7,14,TRBV5-6,NA,TGTGCCAGCAGCTCGGGACAGGTATCCTACGAGCAGTACTTC,CASSSGQVSYEQYF
NA,TRBJ1-1,12,TRBV7-2,few,TGTGCCAGCAGCTCGGACAGCCGGTACTCTTTCTTT,CASSSDSRYSFF
NA,TRBJ1-2,8,TRBV20-1,NA,TGCAGTGATTCAGGCTACACCTTC,CSDSGYTF
TRBD1,TRBJ2-5,11,TRBV18,NA,TGTGCCAGCTCACGCGGGACAGGGTTCTACTTC,CASSRGTGFYF
NA,TRBJ2-7,15,TRBV29-1,few,TGCAGCGTTGAAGTTCTGGATAGCGGCTCTTACGAGCAGTACTTC,CSVEVLDSGSYEQYF
TRBD2,TRBJ2-7,17,TRBV7-2,few,TGTGCCAGCAGCTTTTTTGCGGGGGGTAGCTACGAGGTCGAGCAGTACTTC,CASSFFAGGSYEVEQYF
NA,TRBJ2-3,14,TRBV6-1,few,TGTGCCAGCAGTGAACGACTAGGCACAGATACGCAGTATTTT,CASSERLGTDTQYF
TRBD1,TRBJ1-2,14,TRBV14,NA,TGTGCCAGCAGCCCACCCACAGGGGGCTACGGCTACACCTTC,CASSPPTGGYGYTF
NA,TRBJ1-6,16,TRBV7-9,many,TGTGCCAGCAGCCCGACGGGATCTTTAAAGGGTTCACCCCTCCACTTT,CASSPTGSLKGSPLHF
NA,TRBJ1-2,16,TRBV4-1,NA,TGCGCCAGCAGCCAAATAAGCTCAGGTGCCCTCTATGGCTACACCTTC,CASSQISSGALYGYTF
NA,TRBJ2-3,16,TRBV11-3,NA,TGTGCCAGCAGCTTATTACCGGGAGCAAGGGGAGATACGCAGTATTTT,CASSLLPGARGDTQYF
NA,TRBJ2-1,13,TRBV2,NA,TGTGCCAGCAGCCCCGGACAGCGGGGTGAGCAGTTCTTC,CASSPGQRGEQFF
TRBD1,TRBJ1-2,14,TRBV5-4,few,TGTGCCAGCAGCTCGGGACAGGGGGCAAGTGGCTACACCTTC,CASSSGQGASGYTF